What follows are 22 T cell receptor beta chains derived from one specimen sequenced in a study of shared clonotypes between healthy human individuals. Naive CD8 cells, CD45RO-negative and positively selected for CCR7, excluded terminally differentiated effector memory CD45RA+ cells. Clones were sequenced by immunoSEQ multiplex PCR, and TCRdb holds only the in-frame ones, with some missing. The data contain some 2,000,000 clones, about 95% of them singletons. Material for sequencing was naive CD8+ T cells sorted from blood. Receptor source: a man in his late teens or twenties in good health.

The chain has TRBV7-6 and TRBJ2-7, with 8 bases fitting TRBD1. The ends lost 5 bases at V and 4 bases at J; junction bases unmatched: 7. Germline V CDR1 and CDR2: SGHVS, FNYEAQ. The CDR3 has 14 residues. As DNA, the CDR3 is TGTGCCAGCAGCACCGGGACAGGACTTTACGAGCAGTACTTC. Translated, it gives CASSTGTGLYEQYF.

The chain links TRBV5-8 to TRBJ1-5; D is ambiguous. From germline, CDR1 is SGHTS and CDR2 YDEGEE. The CDR3 totals 14 residues. Trimming took 4 bases from V and 10 from J, leaving 18 bases between them. The CDR3 spells CASSPPGFTGPQHF. DNA of the CDR3: TGTGCCAGCAGCCCCCCGGGGTTCACTGGCCCCCAGCATTTT.

The gene calls are TRBV4-3 and TRBJ2-3; TRBD2 matches 7 bases. Looked up from germline, CDR1 is LGHNA and CDR2 is YSLEER. This CDR3 is 14 amino acids long. V lost 4 bases and J lost 0; bases outside the gene matches: 1. CDR3 nucleotide sequence: TGCGCCAGCAGCCTGGGGGGGAGCACAGATACGCAGTATTTT. Protein sequence: CASSLGGSTDTQYF.

The CDR3 loop reads CASSLDIAAAYGYTF. The CDR3 coding sequence is TGTGCCAGCAGCTTAGATATCGCGGCCGCCTATGGCTACACCTTC. The V and J genes are TRBV11-2 and TRBJ1-2; D unclear. Germline V lookup: CDR1 SGHAT, CDR2 FQNNGV. The CDR3 covers 15 residues. V was trimmed by 0 bases and J by 4 bases, leaving 12 bases between them.

This chain connects TRBV5-4 to TRBJ1-6; D is uncertain. Per the germline V gene, CDR1 is SGHNT and CDR2 is YYREEE (reference sequence). Trimming pared 1 base from V and 5 bases from J, leaving 7 bases between. CDR3 length: 14 amino acids. The DNA for the CDR3 is TGTGCCAGCAGCTTGTCCCAGGATAATTCACCCCTCCACTTT. As protein: CASSLSQDNSPLHF.

The gene calls are TRBV5-4 and TRBJ2-7; D possibly corresponds to TRBD1 (5 bases). Trimming stripped 3 bases from V and 0 bases from J, with 13 bases between. Per the germline V gene, CDR1 is SGHNT and CDR2 is YYREEE (reference sequence). The CDR3 covers 15 residues. CDR3 coding DNA: TGTGCCAGCAGCTGGGGATGGGGCGGCTCCTACGAGCAGTACTTC. Translated, it gives CASSWGWGGSYEQYF.

Concerning this clone itself: Other DNA sequences from this sample encode an identical CDR3 as well. The chain employs TRBV9 and TRBJ2-6; D call uncertain. Trimming took 0 bases from V and 4 from J, leaving 8 bases between them. The CDR3 consists of 15 residues. Looked up from germline, CDR1 is SGDLS and CDR2 is YYNGEE. CDR3 residues: CASSVVGSGANVLTF. The CDR3 nucleotides read TGTGCCAGCAGCGTAGTGGGTTCCGGGGCCAACGTCCTGACTTTC.

V and J are TRBV11-2 and TRBJ2-7; no reliable D call. V lost 5 bases to trimming and J lost 2 bases, with 13 bases between them. Germline values: CDR1 SGHAT, CDR2 FQNNGV. This CDR3 has 14 residues. CDR3 in amino acids: CASSPGYGTYEQYF. Here the CDR3 DNA reads TGTGCCAGCAGCCCCGGGTATGGAACCTACGAGCAGTACTTC.

V gene TRBV30 combines with J gene TRBJ1-1; no firm D call. Germline V lookup: CDR1 GTSNPN, CDR2 SVGIG (reference sequence). The CDR3 has 13 residues. The V end was cut by 4 bases, the J end by 3 bases, with 12 bases between. The CDR3 loop reads CAWTVGEDTEAFF. In DNA, the CDR3 is TGTGCCTGGACTGTGGGAGAGGACACTGAAGCTTTCTTT.

The chain couples TRBV9 to TRBJ1-2, with no clear D. Germline loops: CDR1 SGDLS, CDR2 YYNGEE. Trimming removed 3 bases from V and 0 bases from J, with 24 bases in between. The CDR3 is 19 amino acids. The CDR3 nucleotides are TGTGCCAGCAGCGCCCCCGCGGGCCTAGAAAATCCTACTAACTATGGCTACACCTTC. Translation gives CASSAPAGLENPTNYGYTF. The full variable domain, with the rest looked up from reference TRBV9 and TRBJ1-2, is DSGVTQTPKHLITATGQRVTLRCSPRSGDLSVYWYQQSLDQGLQFLIQYYNGEERAKGNILERFSAQQFPDLHSELNLSSLELGDSALYFCASSAPAGLENPTNYGYTFGSGTRLTVV.

The V and J genes are TRBV27 and TRBJ1-2, with TRBD1 matching 7 bases. Germline lookup yields CDR1 MNHEY and CDR2 SMNVEV (reference sequence). J lost 8 bases, V lost 6 bases, and 18 bases had no gene match. There are 16 residues in the CDR3. CDR3 bases: TGTGCCAGCAGCCTAAAAGGGGACAGCCCCCTCTGGGGCTACACCTTC. Protein: CASSLKGDSPLWGYTF.

This chain joins TRBV19 and TRBJ1-4; possibly TRBD1 for D (6 bases). CDR1 LNHDA and CDR2 SQIVND come from the germline V gene (reference sequence). Deletions cut 1 base from V and 6 bases from J, with 12 bases between. The CDR3 runs to 15 residues. CDR3: CASSIVGGGYEKLFF. In nucleotides, the CDR3 is TGTGCCAGTAGTATAGTAGGAGGGGGATATGAAAAACTGTTTTTT.

The chain is built from TRBV30 and TRBJ2-2, with D possibly being TRBD2 (6 bases). Between the trimmed V and J ends, which lost 2 bases and 5 bases, there was a span of 12 bases. Germline loops: CDR1 GTSNPN, CDR2 SVGIG (reference sequence). The CDR3 extends over 14 amino acids. CDR3 protein: CAWSSRRATGELFF. The CDR3, as DNA: TGTGCCTGGAGTTCTCGGAGGGCGACCGGGGAGCTGTTTTTT. The full variable domain, with the rest looked up from reference TRBV30 and TRBJ2-2, is SQTIHQWPATLVQPVGSPLSLECTVEGTSNPNLYWYRQAAGRGLQLLFYSVGIGQISSEVPQNLSASRPQDRQFILSSKKLLLSDSGFYLCAWSSRRATGELFFGEGSRLTVL.

The V and J genes are TRBV27 and TRBJ2-2; D remains ambiguous. The CDR3 runs to 16 residues. The germline V gene encodes CDR1 MNHEY and CDR2 SMNVEV (reference sequence). V dropped 5 bases and J dropped 1 base, with 14 bases sitting between them. CDR3 loop: CASSPSDLLNTGELFF. As DNA, the CDR3 is TGTGCCAGCAGTCCATCCGACTTGCTGAACACCGGGGAGCTGTTTTTT.

The chain employs TRBV13 and TRBJ2-3, with D unresolved. The length of the CDR3 is 16 residues. V dropped 2 bases and J dropped 1 base, with 13 bases sitting between them. Germline V gives CDR1 PRHDT, CDR2 FYEKMQ (reference sequence). The CDR3 region has the DNA TGTGCCAGCAGCTTAAGGTTAGGCGTTGGCACAGATACGCAGTATTTT. Translating it yields CASSLRLGVGTDTQYF.

Written as DNA, the CDR3 is TGTGCCAGCAGCTTGCAAGGGGGTGCGAACACTGAAGCTTTCTTT. This gives the protein CASSLQGGANTEAFF. The chain is built from TRBV5-6 and TRBJ1-1, with D perhaps matching TRBD1 (6 bases). Germline CDR1 SGHDT, CDR2 YYEEEE. Trimming left V 1 base short and J 1 base short, with 11 bases between. The length of the CDR3 is 15 residues.

This chain connects TRBV9 to TRBJ2-3; 9 positions agree with TRBD2. The junction had 10 bases not matched to a gene; V was cut back by 5 bases and J by 0 bases. CDR1 is SGDLS and CDR2 is YYNGEE in the germline V gene. The CDR3 is 17 amino acids. The CDR3 loop is CASSISGGSSSTDTQYF. The CDR3 DNA follows: TGTGCCAGCAGTATAAGCGGGGGGTCCTCTAGCACAGATACGCAGTATTTT.

The J gene is TRBJ1-5, the V gene TRBV19; D is possibly TRBD1 (5 bases). V gave up 0 bases and J gave up 7 bases, with 19 bases separating them. There are 17 residues in the CDR3. CDR1 LNHDA and CDR2 SQIVND come from the germline V gene (reference sequence). The CDR3 sequence is CASSIDMPGDRPQPQHF. For the CDR3, the DNA is TGTGCCAGTAGTATAGATATGCCCGGAGACAGACCCCAGCCCCAGCATTTT.

The chain carries TRBV6-6 and TRBJ2-5; perhaps TRBD1 as D (5 bases). The CDR3 loop spans 11 amino acids. Germline lookup yields CDR1 MNHNY and CDR2 SVGAGI (reference sequence). Trimming took off 10 bases at V and 6 bases at J, with 12 bases between the two ends. The CDR3 bases are TGTGCCACCGAACAGGACCAGACCCAGTACTTC. The encoded protein is CATEQDQTQYF.

The CDR3 spells CASNPIGTGAYNEQFF. CDR3 DNA sequence: TGTGCCAGCAACCCAATAGGGACAGGGGCCTACAATGAGCAGTTCTTC. The chain joins TRBV13 to TRBJ2-1; 10 positions match TRBD1. CDR1 and CDR2 (germline): PRHDT, FYEKMQ (reference sequence). CDR3 length: 16 amino acids. J was trimmed by 2 bases and V by 7 bases; bases with no gene match: 8.

This chain links TRBV2 with TRBJ2-2; no firm D call. V was shortened by 7 bases and J by 3 bases, with 15 bases between the two germline ends. CDR3 length: 15 amino acids. The germline CDR1 and CDR2 sequences are SNHLY and FYNNEI. In DNA form, the CDR3 reads TGTGCCAGCAATGTGTTGGGTTGGGACACCGGGGAGCTGTTTTTT. This encodes CASNVLGWDTGELFF.

This clone was counted a single time. CDR3 nucleotides: TGTGCCAGCAGCTCGGACCAGTACAATGAGCAGTTCTTC. Protein sequence: CASSSDQYNEQFF. V is TRBV7-9 and J is TRBJ2-1; D is ambiguous. CDR1 and CDR2 from the germline V gene are SEHNR and FQNEAQ (reference sequence). CDR3 length: 13 residues. V dropped 4 bases and J dropped 4 bases, with 8 bases sitting between them.